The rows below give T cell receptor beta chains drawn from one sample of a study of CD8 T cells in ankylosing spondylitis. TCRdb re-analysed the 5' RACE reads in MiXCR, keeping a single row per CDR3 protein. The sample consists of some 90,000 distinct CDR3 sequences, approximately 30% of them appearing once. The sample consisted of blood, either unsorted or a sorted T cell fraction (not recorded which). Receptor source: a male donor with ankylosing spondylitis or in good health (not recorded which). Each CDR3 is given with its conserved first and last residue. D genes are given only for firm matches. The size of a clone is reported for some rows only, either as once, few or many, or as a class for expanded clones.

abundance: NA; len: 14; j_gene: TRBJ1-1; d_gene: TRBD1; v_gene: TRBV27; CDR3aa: CASSGRGSFPEAFF; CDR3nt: TGTGCCAGCTCAGGCAGGGGGTCTTTCCCTGAAGCTTTCTTT
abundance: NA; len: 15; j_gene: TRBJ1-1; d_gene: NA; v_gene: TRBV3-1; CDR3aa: CASRATAGDNTEAFF; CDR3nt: TGTGCCAGCAGGGCCACAGCAGGGGATAACACTGAAGCTTTCTTT
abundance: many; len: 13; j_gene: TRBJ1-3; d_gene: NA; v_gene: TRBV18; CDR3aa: CASSPVSGNTIYF; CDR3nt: TGTGCCAGCTCACCTGTGTCTGGAAACACCATATATTTT
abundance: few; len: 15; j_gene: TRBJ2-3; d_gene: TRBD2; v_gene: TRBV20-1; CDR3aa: CSAKTSGISTDTQYF; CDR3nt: TGCAGTGCTAAAACTAGCGGTATCAGCACAGATACGCAGTATTTT
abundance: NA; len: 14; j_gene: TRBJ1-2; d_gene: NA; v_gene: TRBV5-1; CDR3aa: CASSLAEGSYGYTF; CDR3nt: TGCGCCAGCAGCTTGGCAGAGGGTAGCTATGGCTACACCTTC
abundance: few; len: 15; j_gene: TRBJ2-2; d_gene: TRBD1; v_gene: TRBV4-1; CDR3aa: CASSLRDRDTGELFF; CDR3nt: TGCGCCAGCAGTCTCCGGGACAGGGACACCGGGGAGCTGTTTTTT
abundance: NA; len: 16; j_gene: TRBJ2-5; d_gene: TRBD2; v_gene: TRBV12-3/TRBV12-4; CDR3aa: CASSLPSGRVQETQYF; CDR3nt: TGTGCCAGCAGTCTCCCTAGCGGGAGGGTCCAAGAGACCCAGTACTTC
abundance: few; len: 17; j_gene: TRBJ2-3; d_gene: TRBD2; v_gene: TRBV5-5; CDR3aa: CASSRTNVIAGADTQYF; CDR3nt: TGTGCCAGCAGCCGAACAAATGTCATCGCGGGGGCAGATACGCAGTATTTT
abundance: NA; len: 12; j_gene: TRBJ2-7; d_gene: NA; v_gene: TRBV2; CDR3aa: CASSDPAYEQYF; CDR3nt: TGTGCCAGCAGTGATCCAGCCTACGAGCAGTACTTC
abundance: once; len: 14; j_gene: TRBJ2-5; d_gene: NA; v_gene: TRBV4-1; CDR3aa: CASSSMTRDETQYF; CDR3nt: TGCGCCAGCTCCTCCATGACTAGAGATGAGACCCAGTACTTC
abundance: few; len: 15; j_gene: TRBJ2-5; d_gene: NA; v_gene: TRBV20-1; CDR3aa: CSASMREDGQETQYF; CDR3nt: TGCAGTGCTAGTATGAGGGAGGATGGCCAAGAGACCCAGTACTTC
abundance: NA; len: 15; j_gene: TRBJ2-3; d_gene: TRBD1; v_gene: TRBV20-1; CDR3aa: CSASPGTGVIDTQYF; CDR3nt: TGCAGTGCTAGTCCCGGGACAGGGGTGATAGATACGCAGTATTTT
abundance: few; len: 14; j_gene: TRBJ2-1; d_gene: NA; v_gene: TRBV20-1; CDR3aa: CSARGAGFYNEQFF; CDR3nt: TGCAGTGCTAGAGGGGCGGGATTCTACAATGAGCAGTTCTTC
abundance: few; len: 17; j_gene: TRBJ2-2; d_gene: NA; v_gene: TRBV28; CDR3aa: CASGGIAWGPNTGELFF; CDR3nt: TGTGCCAGCGGGGGGATAGCTTGGGGACCAAACACCGGGGAGCTGTTTTTT
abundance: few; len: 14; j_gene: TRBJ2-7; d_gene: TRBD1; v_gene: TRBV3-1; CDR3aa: CASSQAGQSYEQYF; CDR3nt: TGTGCCAGCAGCCAAGCGGGACAGTCCTACGAGCAGTACTTC
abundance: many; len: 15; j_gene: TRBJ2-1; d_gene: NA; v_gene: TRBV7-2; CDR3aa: CASSLGRGSYNEQFF; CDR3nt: TGTGCCAGCAGCTTGGGAAGGGGGTCCTACAATGAGCAGTTCTTC
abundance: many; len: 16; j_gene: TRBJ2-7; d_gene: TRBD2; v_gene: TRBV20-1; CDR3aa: CSAQRAGLAGPYEQYF; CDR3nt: TGCAGTGCCCAGAGGGCGGGACTAGCGGGCCCCTACGAGCAGTACTTC
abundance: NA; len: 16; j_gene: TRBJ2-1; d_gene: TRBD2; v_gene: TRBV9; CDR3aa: CASSDSLAGGREEQFF; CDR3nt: TGTGCCAGCAGCGACTCACTAGCGGGGGGTCGGGAGGAGCAGTTCTTC
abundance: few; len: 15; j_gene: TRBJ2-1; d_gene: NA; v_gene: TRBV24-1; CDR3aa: CATSAQELVSNEQFF; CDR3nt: TGTGCCACCAGTGCCCAGGAACTAGTATCGAATGAGCAGTTCTTC
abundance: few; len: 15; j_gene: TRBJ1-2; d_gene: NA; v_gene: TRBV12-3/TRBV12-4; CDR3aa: CASSFRRQINYGYTF; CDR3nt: TGTGCCAGCAGTTTCCGTCGTCAGATTAACTATGGCTACACCTTC
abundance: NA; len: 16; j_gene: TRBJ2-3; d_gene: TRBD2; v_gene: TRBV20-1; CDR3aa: CSASRLAGTSTDTQYF; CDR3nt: TGCAGTGCTAGTAGGCTAGCGGGCACCAGCACAGATACGCAGTATTTT
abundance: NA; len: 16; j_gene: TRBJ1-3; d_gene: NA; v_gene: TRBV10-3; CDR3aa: CAINTLGQSSGNTIYF; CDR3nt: TGTGCCATCAATACGTTGGGACAAAGCTCTGGAAACACCATATATTTT
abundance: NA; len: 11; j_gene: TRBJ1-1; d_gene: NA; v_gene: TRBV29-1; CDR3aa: CSTSGKTEAFF; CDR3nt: TGCAGCACCTCAGGGAAGACTGAAGCTTTCTTT
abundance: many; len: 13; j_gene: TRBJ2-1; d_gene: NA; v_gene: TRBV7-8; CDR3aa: CASSPQLRDEQFF; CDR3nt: TGTGCCAGCAGCCCCCAGCTTAGGGATGAGCAGTTCTTC
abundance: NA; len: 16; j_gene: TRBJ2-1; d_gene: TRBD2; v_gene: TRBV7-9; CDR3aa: CASSSESGTSGNEQFF; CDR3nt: TGTGCCAGCAGCTCCGAATCCGGGACTAGCGGTAATGAGCAGTTCTTC
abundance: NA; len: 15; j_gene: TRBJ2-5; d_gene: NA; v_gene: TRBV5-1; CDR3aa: CASSATDPLGETQYF; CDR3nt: TGCGCCAGCAGTGCGACAGACCCTCTGGGGGAGACCCAGTACTTC
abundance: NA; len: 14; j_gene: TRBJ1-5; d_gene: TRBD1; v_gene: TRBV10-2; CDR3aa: CASTRTGADQPQHF; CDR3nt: TGCGCCAGCACCCGGACAGGGGCAGATCAGCCCCAGCATTTT
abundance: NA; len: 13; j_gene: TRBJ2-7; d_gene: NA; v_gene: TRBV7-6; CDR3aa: CASTRTSSYEQYF; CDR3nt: TGTGCCAGCACTAGAACTAGCTCCTACGAGCAGTACTTC
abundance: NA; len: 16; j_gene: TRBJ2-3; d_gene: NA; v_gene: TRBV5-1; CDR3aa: CASSLEGRGGLDTQYF; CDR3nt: TGCGCCAGCAGCCTGGAAGGAAGAGGGGGTCTAGATACGCAGTATTTT
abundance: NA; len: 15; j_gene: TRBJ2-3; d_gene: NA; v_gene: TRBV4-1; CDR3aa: CASSQGDWGADTQYF; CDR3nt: TGCGCCAGCAGCCAAGGGGACTGGGGGGCAGATACGCAGTATTTT
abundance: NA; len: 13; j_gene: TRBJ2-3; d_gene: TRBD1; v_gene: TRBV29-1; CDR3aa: CSGDSASTDTQYF; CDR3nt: TGCAGCGGGGACAGCGCTAGCACAGATACGCAGTATTTT